The next 13 T cell receptor beta chains were all read from a single sample in a study of T cell repertoires in cytomegalovirus infection. TCRdb passed the reads through MiXCR, listing each CDR3 protein once. The sample contains about 310,000 distinct CDR3 sequences, more than 20% of which appear only once. Their specific antigens are unknown. The sample consisted of cultured PBMCs, taken from culture after CMV antigen stimulation. The receptors were sampled from a human donor in good health (CMV status not recorded). Some clones in this sample may be carry-over from other donors' samples.

This clonotype has just a few counts. The CDR3 nucleotides read TGCGCCAGCAGTACTAGCGGGGACACCGGGGAGCTGTTTTTT. Protein product: CASSTSGDTGELFF. This chain joins TRBV5-1 and TRBJ2-2; the match to TRBD2 covers 10 bases. The V and J ends lost 5 bases and 3 bases, in that order; junction bases with no gene match: 1. CDR3 size: 14 residues. Germline values: CDR1 SGHRS, CDR2 YFSETQ.

The chain employs TRBV6-6 and TRBJ1-2; D is undetermined. The germline V gene encodes CDR1 MNHNY and CDR2 SVGAGI (reference sequence). V was cut by 2 bases and J by 6 bases, with 10 bases left in between. This CDR3 is built from 13 residues. In DNA, the CDR3 is TGTGCCAGCAGTTACGTGAAATCAGATGGCTACACCTTC. This gives the protein CASSYVKSDGYTF.

The chain uses TRBV4-3 and TRBJ2-1, with unresolved D. The CDR3 length is 15 residues. In germline, CDR1 is LGHNA, CDR2 YSLEER. Between the trimmed V and J ends, which lost 0 bases and 3 bases, there was a span of 9 bases. CDR3 protein: CASSQDRFNYNEQFF. CDR3 in DNA: TGCGCCAGCAGCCAAGATCGTTTTAACTACAATGAGCAGTTCTTC.

This chain joins TRBV3-1 and TRBJ2-5; maybe TRBD2 (5 bases). The germline V and J ends were trimmed by 3 bases and 4 bases, with 18 bases remaining between them. Looked up from germline, CDR1 is LGHDT and CDR2 is YNNKEL (reference sequence). This CDR3 contains 16 residues. CDR3 loop: CASSQGDSLWVETQYF. As DNA, the CDR3 is TGTGCCAGCAGCCAGGGAGACTCCTTATGGGTAGAGACCCAGTACTTC.

Ten or more counts support this clonotype. This rearrangement joins TRBV5-4 to TRBJ2-5; D is possibly TRBD2 (7 bases). The CDR3 extends over 15 amino acids. Trimming removed 5 bases at V and 0 bases at J, with 14 bases between. Germline CDR1 is SGHNT and CDR2 is YYREEE (reference sequence). The DNA of the CDR3 is TGTGCCAGCAGGCAAGGGGGGGCGAACCAAGAGACCCAGTACTTC. As protein: CASRQGGANQETQYF. The entire variable domain, with the rest obtained from reference TRBV5-4 and TRBJ2-5, is as follows: ETGVTQSPTHLIKTRGQQVTLRCSSQSGHNTVSWYQQALGQGPQFIFQYYREEENGRGNFPPRFSGLQFPNYSSELNVNALELDDSALYLCASRQGGANQETQYFGPGTRLLVL.

The chain uses TRBV6-2 or TRBV6-3 and TRBJ1-5; tentative D call: TRBD1 (6 bases). Germline CDR1 and CDR2: MNHEY and SVGEGT. CDR3 size: 17 residues. The ends were cut back, 0 bases at V and 3 bases at J, with 15 bases in the middle. The CDR3 here is CASSYSMTGINNQPQHF. CDR3 in DNA: TGTGCCAGCAGTTACTCGATGACAGGTATAAACAATCAGCCCCAGCATTTT.

This rearrangement joins TRBV28 to TRBJ2-7; 7 bases agree with TRBD2. Germline V gene data show CDR1 as MDHEN and CDR2 as SYDVKM. Trimming took 7 bases from V and 3 from J; bases not matched to a gene: 18. This CDR3 comprises 17 residues. The DNA of the CDR3 is TGTGCCAGCACCCCTGGGGGGGTAGCGGCAATCCTCTACGAGCAGTACGTC. The encoded protein is CASTPGGVAAILYEQYV.

This clonotype appeared many times. The genes are TRBV11-2 and TRBJ1-5, with D perhaps TRBD1 (6 bases). V lost 5 bases, J lost 3 bases, and 14 bases lay in between. CDR3 length equals 15 residues. Germline CDR1 and CDR2: SGHAT and FQNNGV. DNA of the CDR3: TGTGCCAGCAGCACCACCGGGACACCCAATCAGCCCCAGCATTTT. Translated: CASSTTGTPNQPQHF.

This clonotype was observed once. This chain links TRBV19 with TRBJ2-5; TRBD2 aligns across 10 bases. The V gene end was trimmed by 2 bases and the J gene end by 5 bases; junction bases not matched to a gene: 2. Germline assignment: CDR1 LNHDA and CDR2 SQIVND (reference sequence). This CDR3 contains 14 residues. The CDR3 nucleotides read TGTGCCAGTAGTATACTAGCGGGAGTGGAGACCCAGTACTTC. Translation: CASSILAGVETQYF.

This clonotype was seen only a few times. The chain uses TRBV5-1 and TRBJ2-1; 10 bases agree with TRBD1. This CDR3 has 16 residues. In germline, CDR1 is SGHRS, CDR2 YFSETQ. Trimming at V came to 6 bases and at J to 8 bases, leaving 14 bases not matched to a gene. The DNA for the CDR3 is TGCGCCAGCATCGGGGGGGACAGGGGCTGGTCCCATGAGCAGTTCTTC. It codes for CASIGGDRGWSHEQFF.

This clonotype was counted only a few times. V usage is TRBV11-2 and J usage is TRBJ1-1; D call uncertain. The CDR3 is 13 residues long. V lost 7 bases, J lost 0 bases, and 9 bases lay in between. Germline lookup yields CDR1 SGHAT and CDR2 FQNNGV. The CDR3 bases are TGTGCCAGCAAGCCACCGGTGAACACTGAAGCTTTCTTT. Amino acids: CASKPPVNTEAFF.

This clonotype was observed a handful of times. This chain joins TRBV7-9 and TRBJ1-2; D gene ambiguous. The V and J ends lost 4 bases and 6 bases respectively, with 12 bases between them. The germline gives CDR1 SEHNR, CDR2 FQNEAQ (reference sequence). The CDR3 is 13 residues long. The CDR3 protein is CASSWLSSDGYTF. The CDR3 bases are TGTGCCAGCAGCTGGCTGAGTAGTGATGGCTACACCTTC.

This rearrangement joins TRBV30 to TRBJ1-1; D unclear. The CDR3 loop spans 12 amino acids. V shed 2 bases and J shed 0 bases, with 4 bases lying between them. Germline loops: CDR1 GTSNPN, CDR2 SVGIG (reference sequence). The CDR3: CAWSWVNTEAFF. The CDR3 nucleotides read TGTGCCTGGAGTTGGGTGAACACTGAAGCTTTCTTT.